The 24 T cell receptor beta chains presented below share a single source sample, sequenced in a study of blood T cell repertoires in COVID-19. Assay used: immunoSEQ multiplex PCR; TCRdb lists only in-frame clones, some missing. This sample has 200,000 or so clones; around 81% occur once, and the top ten carry around 12%. The material sequenced was peripheral blood. These receptors were obtained from an elderly woman with COVID-19, enrolled during active disease.

The rearrangement joins TRBV2 to TRBJ1-3; 7 positions match TRBD1. Trimming removed 5 bases from V and 0 bases from J; junction bases left unmatched: 1. From germline, CDR1 is SNHLY and CDR2 FYNNEI. CDR3 length equals 14 residues. CDR3 sequence reads: CASSRQGSGNTIYF. In DNA, the CDR3 is TGTGCCAGCAGTCGACAGGGCTCTGGAAACACCATATATTTT.

Here the CDR3 reads CASSFSTGQGASEQYF. In DNA, the CDR3 is TGTGCCAGCAGTTTTTCCACGGGACAGGGGGCCTCCGAGCAGTACTTC. The V call is TRBV27, the J call TRBJ2-7, with 12 positions matching TRBD1. Germline V gene lookup returns CDR1 MNHEY and CDR2 SMNVEV (reference sequence). The V and J ends lost 3 bases and 6 bases, in that order; junction bases with no gene match: 9. The CDR3 runs 16 residues.

V is TRBV18 and J is TRBJ1-1, with TRBD1 matching 8 bases. The CDR3 sequence is 13 residues long. With V trimmed by 5 bases and J by 5 bases, 4 bases remained unmatched. Germline CDR1 KGHSH, CDR2 LQKENI. CDR3 sequence reads: CASSDDRGTEAFF. CDR3 nucleotide sequence: TGTGCCAGCTCAGACGACAGGGGAACTGAAGCTTTCTTT.

The chain recombines TRBV29-1 with TRBJ2-1, with D hard to call. With 6 bases removed from V and 0 bases from J, the gap between germline ends came to 18 bases. Per germline, CDR1 SQVTM and CDR2 ANQGSEA. This CDR3 region has 16 residues. Here the CDR3 DNA reads TGCAGCGTCTCATTTTATTTGGCCCCCTCCTACAATGAGCAGTTCTTC. Its translation is CSVSFYLAPSYNEQFF.

The chain joins TRBV19 to TRBJ1-5; perhaps TRBD1 as D (5 bases). CDR1 is LNHDA, CDR2 SQIVND, per germline (reference sequence). The CDR3 covers 15 residues. Trimming removed 2 bases from V and 6 bases from J, with 14 bases in between. The CDR3 protein is CASSITGYSGQPQHF. The CDR3, as DNA: TGTGCCAGTAGTATAACAGGTTACTCCGGTCAGCCCCAGCATTTT.

V gene TRBV4-1 combines with J gene TRBJ1-2, with TRBD1 matching over 7 bases. The trim removed 6 bases at V and 3 bases at J, leaving 10 bases unmatched. CDR3 length: 15 residues. Germline CDR1 reads MGHRA; CDR2 reads YSYEKL. CDR3 loop: CASRRLEGTDYGYTF. In DNA, the CDR3 is TGCGCCAGCAGGCGGCTTGAGGGGACAGACTATGGCTACACCTTC.

The chain links TRBV10-3 to TRBJ2-1; D perhaps matches TRBD1 (8 bases). The ends were cut back, 4 bases at V and 2 bases at J, with 18 bases in the middle. The germline V gene encodes CDR1 ENHRY and CDR2 SYGVKD. This CDR3 has 17 residues. The CDR3: CAISGPGGQGPYNEQFF. CDR3 DNA sequence: TGTGCCATCAGTGGACCGGGAGGACAGGGCCCCTACAATGAGCAGTTCTTC.

This clone was picked up one time. The chain is built from TRBV5-6 and TRBJ2-3; the match to TRBD1 covers 7 bases. This CDR3 is 16 amino acids long. The V gene's germline CDR1 is SGHDT and CDR2 YYEEEE. Trimming at V came to 1 base and at J to 2 bases, leaving 7 bases not matched to a gene. The CDR3 DNA is TGTGCCAGCAGCTTGTGGACAGGAGGAGCCACAGATACGCAGTATTTT. This encodes CASSLWTGGATDTQYF. Full variable domain (outside the CDR3, taken from reference TRBV5-6 and TRBJ2-3): DAGVTQSPTHLIKTRGQQVTLRCSPKSGHDTVSWYQQALGQGPQFIFQYYEEEERQRGNFPDRFSGHQFPNYSSELNVNALLLGDSALYLCASSLWTGGATDTQYFGPGTRLTVL.

The chain carries TRBV7-9 and TRBJ1-2; TRBD1 agrees at 10 bases. V dropped 1 base and J dropped 3; count of bases not matched to a gene: 2. The V gene's germline CDR1 is SEHNR and CDR2 FQNEAQ (reference sequence). The CDR3 loop spans 15 amino acids. The CDR3 sequence is CASSLGQGADYGYTF. The CDR3 DNA is TGTGCCAGCAGCTTAGGACAGGGGGCCGACTATGGCTACACCTTC.

This clone was seen a single time. The V call is TRBV5-1, the J call TRBJ1-2; D call uncertain. There are 11 residues in the CDR3. V lost 4 bases and J lost 8, with 9 bases in between. CDR1 and CDR2 (germline): SGHRS, YFSETQ. The CDR3 region has the DNA TGCGCCAGCAGCGCGCCTAGGGGCTACACCTTC. Amino acid sequence: CASSAPRGYTF.

This rearrangement joins TRBV2 to TRBJ2-7; TRBD2 matches at 9 bases. This CDR3 is 15 amino acids long. The germline V gene encodes CDR1 SNHLY and CDR2 FYNNEI. V was clipped by 3 bases and J by 5 bases; unmatched bases: 8. The CDR3 protein is CASSDPGLATHEQYF. The CDR3 nucleotides read TGTGCCAGCAGTGACCCCGGACTAGCGACCCACGAGCAGTACTTC.

V and J are TRBV4-3 and TRBJ1-1, with 7 nucleotides matching TRBD1. The CDR3 contains 14 residues. Germline loops: CDR1 LGHNA, CDR2 YSLEER. V trimming: 4 bases; J trimming: 4 bases; junction bases outside the gene matches: 6. The CDR3 region has the DNA TGCGCCAGCAGCCGTACAGGGGTCGCCACTGAAGCTTTCTTT. The encoded protein is CASSRTGVATEAFF.

Points on this clone: This same CDR3 is encoded by further DNA sequences in the sample. This chain uses TRBV15 with TRBJ1-4; 7 nucleotides line up with TRBD1. This CDR3 is 15 amino acids long. The V and J ends lost 0 bases and 5 bases, in that order; junction bases with no gene match: 3. Germline CDR1 and CDR2: LNHNV and YYDKDF (reference sequence). This chain's CDR3 is CATSRDLGQNEKLFF. The CDR3, as DNA: TGTGCCACCAGCAGAGATCTGGGACAGAATGAAAAACTGTTTTTT. The whole variable domain, remainder taken from reference TRBV15 and TRBJ1-4, is DAMVIQNPRYQVTQFGKPVTLSCSQTLNHNVMYWYQQKSSQAPKLLFHYYDKDFNNEADTPDNFQSRRPNTSFCFLDIRSPGLGDTAMYLCATSRDLGQNEKLFFGSGTQLSVL.

Only a few counts were recorded for this clone. This chain links TRBV6-5 with TRBJ2-1; 10 bases agree with TRBD1. The trim removed 6 bases at V and 9 bases at J, leaving 8 bases unmatched. CDR1 and CDR2 (germline): MNHEY, SVGAGI. This CDR3 has 14 residues. The CDR3 DNA reads TGTGCCAGCAGGCGGGGACAGGGGCGGGCTGAGCAGTTCTTC. It encodes CASRRGQGRAEQFF.

This clone was observed a single time. The V and J genes are TRBV7-8 and TRBJ2-7; D is uncertain. The ends were cut back, 0 bases at V and 2 bases at J, with 11 bases in the middle. The CDR3 has 15 residues. Germline loops: CDR1 SGHVS, CDR2 FQNEAQ. CDR3 bases: TGTGCCAGCAGCTTAGCTAGTGCCTCCGCCTACGAGCAGTACTTC. Its translation is CASSLASASAYEQYF. Full variable domain (remainder filled in from reference TRBV7-8 and TRBJ2-7): GAGVSQSPRYKVAKRGQDVALRCDPISGHVSLFWYQQALGQGPEFLTYFQNEAQLDKSGLPSDRFFAERPEGSVSTLKIQRTQQEDSAVYLCASSLASASAYEQYFGPGTRLTVT.

The chain is built from TRBV6-5 and TRBJ2-3; 7 positions match TRBD1. Germline V gene sequence: CDR1 MNHEY, CDR2 SVGAGI. This CDR3 is 14 amino acids long. Trimming cost V 6 bases and J 0 bases; bases outside gene matches: 3. The CDR3, as DNA: TGTGCCAGCAGGGGGACAGTTAGCACAGATACGCAGTATTTT. Its translation is CASRGTVSTDTQYF.

The chain recombines TRBV28 with TRBJ1-5, with 10 bases lining up with TRBD1. CDR3 size: 17 residues. Germline CDR1 is MDHEN and CDR2 is SYDVKM. The V segment lost 5 bases and the J segment 7 bases; nucleotides outside the gene matches: 14. CDR3 bases: TGTGCCAGCAGTCCCCTTGGAGTAGGGACAGGGGACCAGCCCCAGCATTTT. Translation gives CASSPLGVGTGDQPQHF.

V and J are TRBV2 and TRBJ2-3, with a weak D call TRBD2 (6 bases). Trimming took off 2 bases at V and 5 bases at J, with 17 bases between the two ends. Germline V gives CDR1 SNHLY, CDR2 FYNNEI. This CDR3 spans 16 amino acids. The CDR3 coding sequence is TGTGCCAGCAGTGAACGGGGGTATAGGAAGGTAGATACGCAGTATTTT. Translation: CASSERGYRKVDTQYF.

The chain links TRBV5-1 to TRBJ2-2, with D perhaps matching TRBD2 (5 bases). There are 16 residues in the CDR3. Germline loops: CDR1 SGHRS, CDR2 YFSETQ. The germline V and J ends were trimmed by 4 bases and 4 bases, with 17 bases remaining between them. The CDR3 protein is CASSLSAADGTGELFF. In nucleotides, the CDR3 is TGCGCCAGCAGCCTTAGCGCGGCCGATGGCACCGGGGAGCTGTTTTTT.

The rearrangement uses TRBV5-1 and TRBJ2-5; D may be TRBD1 (6 bases). Germline-derived CDR1 and CDR2 are SGHRS and YFSETQ. V gave up 1 base and J gave up 8 bases, with 18 bases separating them. This CDR3 is 15 amino acids long. The CDR3 DNA follows: TGCGCCAGCAGCTTGTTGGGGGCTGGATCGGTAACCCAGTACTTC. Protein product: CASSLLGAGSVTQYF. Looking up the rest from reference TRBV5-1 and TRBJ2-5 gives the full variable domain: KAGVTQTPRYLIKTRGQQVTLSCSPISGHRSVSWYQQTPGQGLQFLFEYFSETQRNKGNFPGRFSGRQFSNSRSEMNVSTLELGDSALYLCASSLLGAGSVTQYFGPGTRLLVL.

The V and J genes are TRBV6-1 and TRBJ1-5; a possible D gene is TRBD1 (5 bases). There are 14 residues in the CDR3. V lost 1 base and J lost 7, with 11 bases in between. Germline CDR1 is MNHNS and CDR2 is SASEGT. The CDR3 DNA reads TGTGCCAGCAGTGAAGATTGGGGCGGACAGCCCCAGCATTTT. Protein sequence: CASSEDWGGQPQHF.

The rearrangement joins TRBV5-6 to TRBJ2-1; a possible D gene is TRBD2 (5 bases). Trimming cost V 0 bases and J 4 bases, with 8 bases left between them. Looked up from germline, CDR1 is SGHDT and CDR2 is YYEEEE. The CDR3 is 14 residues long. CDR3 protein: CASSLERTYNEQFF. The CDR3 DNA follows: TGTGCCAGCAGCTTGGAACGGACTTACAATGAGCAGTTCTTC.

The chain couples TRBV12-3 or TRBV12-4 to TRBJ1-5, with 7 bases fitting TRBD1. V was pared by 6 bases and J by 8 bases, with 7 bases of the junction left unmatched. CDR3 length equals 13 residues. Written as DNA, the CDR3 is TGTGCCAGCAGAGCCGGGACAGTCGAGCCCCAGCATTTT. Residues: CASRAGTVEPQHF.

The chain recombines TRBV29-1 with TRBJ1-4; D uncertain. With 3 bases removed from V and 8 bases from J, the gap between germline ends came to 13 bases. Germline CDR1 reads SQVTM; CDR2 reads ANQGSEA. The CDR3 spans 13 residues. CDR3 sequence (DNA): TGCAGCGTTGAGGGGAGGTCGGCGGAAAAACTGTTTTTT. Translated, it gives CSVEGRSAEKLFF.